This record concerns one T cell receptor (beta chain) sequence. Assay used: immunoSEQ multiplex PCR; TCRdb lists only in-frame clones, some missing. The sample includes under 250,000 clones, approximately 81% of them seen just once. V lost 0 bases and J lost 5, with 9 bases in between. The CDR3 loop spans 14 amino acids. The germline V gene encodes CDR1 SGHRS and CDR2 YFSETQ. These data belong to a study of blood T cell repertoires in COVID-19. Study-level information: Samples representing acute and convalescent COVID-19 were sourced from the United States, Italy and Spain. T cells, B-cell-depleted T cells, or PBMCs supplied cDNA or gDNA.

This rearrangement joins TRBV5-1 to TRBJ2-1, with no clear D. This receptor was obtained from a man in his fifties or sixties who had recovered from COVID-19. The sample comprised peripheral blood. The CDR3 loop is CASSLDPGNNEQFF. The CDR3, as DNA: TGCGCCAGCAGCTTGGACCCGGGTAACAATGAGCAGTTCTTC.